These T cell receptor beta chains were read from a single sample in a study of T cell responses to AZD1222 COVID-19 vaccine. Only in-frame clones appear in the TCRdb table, and some are missing; sequencing was by immunoSEQ multiplex PCR. The data contain roughly 49,000 clones, approximately 90% of them singletons. The sample consisted of peripheral blood, taken 28 days after the second AZD1222 dose. The receptor set was obtained from an adult who received the AZD1222 COVID-19 vaccine. The CDR3 runs from the conserved cysteine through the conserved F or W.

V gene: TRBV12-5
J gene: TRBJ2-1
CDR3 protein: CASGLVLSGRGNEQFF

V gene: TRBV11-2
J gene: TRBJ2-7
CDR3 protein: CASSLEGTYYEQYF

V gene: TRBV5-1
J gene: TRBJ1-2
CDR3 protein: CASSLGQGYYGYTF

V gene: TRBV11-2
J gene: TRBJ1-1
CDR3 protein: CASSPGAVRGTTEAFF

V gene: TRBV7-6
J gene: TRBJ2-7
CDR3 protein: CASSQTGTYEQYF

V gene: TRBV28
J gene: TRBJ2-1
CDR3 protein: CASRPLAPSSYNEQFF

V gene: TRBV30
J gene: TRBJ2-3
CDR3 protein: CAWSPRGRGTDTQYF

V gene: TRBV24-1
J gene: TRBJ2-2
CDR3 protein: CATSDLAGELFF

V gene: TRBV5-6
J gene: TRBJ2-2
CDR3 protein: CASSTGTGYTGELFF

V gene: TRBV19
J gene: TRBJ2-3
CDR3 protein: CASSIAGQTSTDTQYF

V gene: TRBV5-4
J gene: TRBJ2-1
CDR3 protein: CASSLGAGRAYNEQFF

V gene: TRBV19
J gene: TRBJ1-2
CDR3 protein: CASSRMSGEDGYTF

V gene: TRBV20-1
J gene: TRBJ2-3
CDR3 protein: CSASAPAGARADTQYF

V gene: TRBV12-5
J gene: TRBJ2-1
CDR3 protein: CASALNREGGEQFF

V gene: TRBV19
J gene: TRBJ1-5
CDR3 protein: CASSKQTGGNQPQHF

V gene: TRBV28
J gene: TRBJ1-2
CDR3 protein: CASSLMGQGKGYTF

V gene: TRBV15
J gene: TRBJ2-3
CDR3 protein: CAIRGQSSTDTQYF

V gene: TRBV28
J gene: TRBJ2-3
CDR3 protein: CASSADSVADTQYF

V gene: TRBV28
J gene: TRBJ1-4
CDR3 protein: CASLPGAVGEKLFF

V gene: TRBV15
J gene: TRBJ2-7
CDR3 protein: CATSRGLAGSEAGQYF

V gene: TRBV7-2
J gene: TRBJ2-1
CDR3 protein: CASSGTTIGRGLGQFF

V gene: TRBV6-5
J gene: TRBJ1-5
CDR3 protein: CASRNPNQPQHF

V gene: TRBV9
J gene: TRBJ1-3
CDR3 protein: CASSVVEGPGNTIYF

V gene: TRBV6-2/TRBV6-3
J gene: TRBJ2-2
CDR3 protein: CASSHSGRGSGELFF

V gene: TRBV28
J gene: TRBJ1-2
CDR3 protein: CASSLRDSRYGYTF

V gene: TRBV6-2/TRBV6-3
J gene: TRBJ1-1
CDR3 protein: CASSYPGTGAEAFF

V gene: TRBV29-1
J gene: TRBJ2-7
CDR3 protein: CSVAGTGAYEQYF

V gene: TRBV4-1
J gene: TRBJ2-7
CDR3 protein: CASSHTDRVRDEQYF

V gene: TRBV19
J gene: TRBJ1-5
CDR3 protein: CASRRDTSYSNQPQHF

V gene: TRBV21-1
J gene: TRBJ1-1
CDR3 protein: CASTIRTEAFF

V gene: TRBV28
J gene: TRBJ1-2
CDR3 protein: CASKEGAWGYTF

V gene: TRBV28
J gene: TRBJ1-1
CDR3 protein: CASSAPGHLNTEAFF

V gene: TRBV29-1
J gene: TRBJ2-7
CDR3 protein: CSGLAGPYEQYF

V gene: TRBV28
J gene: TRBJ2-1
CDR3 protein: CASGGAGRLYNEQFF

V gene: TRBV5-1
J gene: TRBJ2-5
CDR3 protein: CASSRQGIEETQYF

V gene: TRBV6-1
J gene: TRBJ2-1
CDR3 protein: CASSVLGTSGSTEQFF

V gene: TRBV5-1
J gene: TRBJ2-5
CDR3 protein: CASSSSGSAETQYF

V gene: TRBV28
J gene: TRBJ1-2
CDR3 protein: CASSVPGTGSNYGYTF

V gene: TRBV7-8
J gene: TRBJ2-7
CDR3 protein: CASSFHLGTVPYEQYF

V gene: TRBV30
J gene: TRBJ1-2
CDR3 protein: CAWSAEYNYGYTF

V gene: TRBV5-1
J gene: TRBJ1-2
CDR3 protein: CASSFAVNYGYTF

V gene: TRBV30
J gene: TRBJ2-1
CDR3 protein: CAWRLAGGSEQFF

V gene: TRBV10-1
J gene: TRBJ2-3
CDR3 protein: CASSDYRGLTDTQYF

V gene: TRBV4-1
J gene: TRBJ2-5
CDR3 protein: CASSQVFEETQYF

V gene: TRBV15
J gene: TRBJ2-3
CDR3 protein: CATSAGTLSTDTQYF

V gene: TRBV7-3
J gene: TRBJ2-3
CDR3 protein: CASSLMLDDTQYF

V gene: TRBV11-2
J gene: TRBJ2-7
CDR3 protein: CASSPTMIGGSSYEQYF

V gene: TRBV24-1
J gene: TRBJ2-3
CDR3 protein: CATSVGQGAADTQYF

V gene: TRBV5-5
J gene: TRBJ1-6
CDR3 protein: CASSPFGAVGSPLHF

V gene: TRBV28
J gene: TRBJ2-2
CDR3 protein: CASSAQGRGELFF

V gene: TRBV11-3
J gene: TRBJ2-7
CDR3 protein: CASSLGGGNGYEQYF

V gene: TRBV5-1
J gene: TRBJ2-2
CDR3 protein: CASSSRRGNTGELFF

V gene: TRBV5-4
J gene: TRBJ2-7
CDR3 protein: CASSLGEGPSYEQYF

V gene: TRBV18
J gene: TRBJ2-3
CDR3 protein: CASYPREGRADTQYF

V gene: TRBV3-1/TRBV3-2
J gene: TRBJ2-3
CDR3 protein: CASSLIRGTNRQYF

V gene: TRBV18
J gene: TRBJ1-2
CDR3 protein: CASSPGRIYGYTF

V gene: TRBV5-1
J gene: TRBJ1-3
CDR3 protein: CASSLQTLGTGNTIYF

V gene: TRBV28
J gene: TRBJ1-6
CDR3 protein: CASYSRSPLHF

V gene: TRBV10-3
J gene: TRBJ2-1
CDR3 protein: CAVLADTYNEQFF

V gene: TRBV12-5
J gene: TRBJ2-1
CDR3 protein: CASGLVPIPGLAASSYNEQFF